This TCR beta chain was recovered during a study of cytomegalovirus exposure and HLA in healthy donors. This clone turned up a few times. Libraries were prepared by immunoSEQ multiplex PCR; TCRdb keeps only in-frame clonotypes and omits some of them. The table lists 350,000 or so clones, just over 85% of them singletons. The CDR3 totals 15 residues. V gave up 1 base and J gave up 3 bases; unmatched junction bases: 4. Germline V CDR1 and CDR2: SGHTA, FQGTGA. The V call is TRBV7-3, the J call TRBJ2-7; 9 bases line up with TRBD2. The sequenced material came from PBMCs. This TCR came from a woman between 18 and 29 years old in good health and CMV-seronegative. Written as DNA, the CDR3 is TGTGCCAGCAGCTTAATGGCTAGCGGGGACTACGAGCAGTACTTC. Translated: CASSLMASGDYEQYF.